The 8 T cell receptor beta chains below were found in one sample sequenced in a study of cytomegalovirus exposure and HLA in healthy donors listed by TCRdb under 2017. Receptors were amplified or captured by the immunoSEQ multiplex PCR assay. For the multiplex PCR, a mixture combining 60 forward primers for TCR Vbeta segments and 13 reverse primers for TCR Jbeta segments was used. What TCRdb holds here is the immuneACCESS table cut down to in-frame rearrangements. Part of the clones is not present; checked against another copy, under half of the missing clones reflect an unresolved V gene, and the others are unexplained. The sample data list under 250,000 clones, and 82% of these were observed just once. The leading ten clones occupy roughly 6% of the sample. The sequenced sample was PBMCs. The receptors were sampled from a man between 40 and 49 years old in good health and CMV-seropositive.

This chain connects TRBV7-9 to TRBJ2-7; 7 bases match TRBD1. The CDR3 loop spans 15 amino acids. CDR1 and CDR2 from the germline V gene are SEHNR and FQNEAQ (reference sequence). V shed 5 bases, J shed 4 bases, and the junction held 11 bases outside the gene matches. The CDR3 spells CASSTAGTDYYEQYF. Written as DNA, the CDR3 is TGTGCCAGCAGCACCGCCGGGACAGATTATTACGAGCAGTACTTC.

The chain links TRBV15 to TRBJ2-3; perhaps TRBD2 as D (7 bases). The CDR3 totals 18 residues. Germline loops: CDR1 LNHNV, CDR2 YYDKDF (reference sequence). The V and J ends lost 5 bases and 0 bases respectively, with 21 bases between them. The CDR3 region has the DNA TGTGCCACCAGCCAACCACCCGTGGCGGGGGCTAGCACAGATACGCAGTATTTT. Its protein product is CATSQPPVAGASTDTQYF.

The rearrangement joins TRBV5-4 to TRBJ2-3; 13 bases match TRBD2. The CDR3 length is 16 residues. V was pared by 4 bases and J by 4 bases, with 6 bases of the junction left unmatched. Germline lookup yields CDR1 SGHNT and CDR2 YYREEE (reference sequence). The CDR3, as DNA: TGTGCCAGCAGCACGAGACTAGCGGGAGGATCAGATACGCAGTATTTT. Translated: CASSTRLAGGSDTQYF.

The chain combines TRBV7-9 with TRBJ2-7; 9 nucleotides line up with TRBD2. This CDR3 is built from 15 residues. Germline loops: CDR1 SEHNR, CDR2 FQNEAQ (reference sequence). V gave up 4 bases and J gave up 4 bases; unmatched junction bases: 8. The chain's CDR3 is CASSSGLAGNYEQYV. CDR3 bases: TGTGCCAGCAGCTCGGGACTAGCCGGTAATTACGAGCAGTACGTC.

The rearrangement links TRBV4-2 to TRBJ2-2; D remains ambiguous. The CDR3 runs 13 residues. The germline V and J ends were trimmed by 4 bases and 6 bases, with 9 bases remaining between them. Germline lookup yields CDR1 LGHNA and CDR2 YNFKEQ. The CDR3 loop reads CASSPGYAGELFF. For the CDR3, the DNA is TGTGCCAGCAGCCCGGGTTACGCCGGGGAGCTGTTTTTT.

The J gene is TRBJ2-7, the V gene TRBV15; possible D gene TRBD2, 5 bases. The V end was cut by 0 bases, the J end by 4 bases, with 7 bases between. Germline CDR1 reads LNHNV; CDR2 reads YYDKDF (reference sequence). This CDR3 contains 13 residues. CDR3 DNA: TGTGCCACCAGCAGAGACAGGACTTACGAGCAGTACTTC. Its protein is CATSRDRTYEQYF.

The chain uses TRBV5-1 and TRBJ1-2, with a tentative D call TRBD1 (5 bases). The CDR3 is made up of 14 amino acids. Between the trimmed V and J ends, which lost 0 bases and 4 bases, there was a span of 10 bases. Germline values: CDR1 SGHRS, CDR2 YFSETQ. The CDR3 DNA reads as TGCGCCAGCAGCTTGGGACAGAGCTTCTATGGCTACACCTTC. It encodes CASSLGQSFYGYTF.

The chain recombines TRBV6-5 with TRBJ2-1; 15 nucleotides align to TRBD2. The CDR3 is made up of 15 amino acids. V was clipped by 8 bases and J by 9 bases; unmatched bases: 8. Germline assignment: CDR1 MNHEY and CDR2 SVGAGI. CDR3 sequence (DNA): TGTGCCAGCTCGAAACGGACTAGCGGGAGGGGTGAGCAGTTCTTC. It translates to CASSKRTSGRGEQFF.